These 17 T cell receptor beta chains share one sample of origin, sequenced in a study of T cell responses to AZD1222 COVID-19 vaccine. TCRdb's table, derived via immunoSEQ multiplex PCR, lists solely in-frame clones and lacks some. Here the sample spans roughly 140,000 clones, around 91% being singletons. The sample consisted of peripheral blood, taken on day 0 of AZD1222 vaccination. These receptor sequences come from an adult in good health.

The gene calls are TRBV11-2 and TRBJ2-1; TRBD2 agrees at 12 bases. The CDR3 consists of 14 residues. The germline CDR1 and CDR2 sequences are SGHAT and FQNNGV. V was pared by 5 bases and J by 9 bases, with 5 bases of the junction left unmatched. The CDR3 is CASSPTSGSPEQFF. In DNA, the CDR3 is TGTGCCAGCAGCCCGACTAGCGGGAGCCCTGAGCAGTTCTTC.

The genes are TRBV15 and TRBJ1-2; tentatively, D is TRBD1 (6 bases). V dropped 1 base and J dropped 4 bases, with 16 bases sitting between them. Germline assignment: CDR1 LNHNV and CDR2 YYDKDF (reference sequence). This CDR3 comprises 16 residues. The CDR3 DNA sequence: TGTGCCACCAGCAGAGTCGGGGCAGGGGAGTTCTATGGCTACACCTTC. Its protein is CATSRVGAGEFYGYTF.

J is TRBJ2-1 and V is TRBV12-3 or TRBV12-4; the D is unclear. This CDR3 has 12 amino acids. V was trimmed by 3 bases and J by 6 bases, leaving 6 bases between them. The CDR3 DNA is TGTGCCAGCAGTTTGGGTCCCAATGAGCAGTTCTTC. Translated: CASSLGPNEQFF.

The chain uses TRBV4-1 and TRBJ2-1, with 10 bases aligning to TRBD1. Per the germline V gene, CDR1 is MGHRA and CDR2 is YSYEKL. V shed 5 bases and J 4 bases; nucleotides not matched to a gene: 20. This CDR3 has 20 residues. CDR3 in amino acids: CASSYAWGFLTGGKYNEQFF. Written as DNA, the CDR3 is TGCGCCAGCAGCTACGCTTGGGGTTTTCTGACAGGGGGCAAATACAATGAGCAGTTCTTC.

This sequence joins TRBV15 and TRBJ1-5, with D possibly being TRBD1 (5 bases). The V end lost 0 bases, the J end lost 1 base, and 10 bases lay between the germline ends. Germline V gene data show CDR1 as LNHNV and CDR2 as YYDKDF (reference sequence). CDR3 size: 16 residues. CDR3: CATSRDWGSSNQPQHF. The CDR3, as DNA: TGTGCCACCAGCAGAGATTGGGGGTCGAGCAATCAGCCCCAGCATTTT.

This chain joins TRBV28 and TRBJ2-7; perhaps TRBD2 as D (6 bases). The germline gives CDR1 MDHEN, CDR2 SYDVKM. The length of the CDR3 is 14 residues. Deletions cut 4 bases from V and 6 bases from J, with 16 bases between. The DNA of the CDR3 is TGTGCCAGCAGTTCGGGACTCCAGGAGAGCGAGCAGTACTTC. Amino acids: CASSSGLQESEQYF.

This chain links TRBV5-5 with TRBJ2-3, with 8 bases matching TRBD1. The CDR3 is made up of 16 amino acids. In germline, CDR1 is SGHKS, CDR2 YYEKEE (reference sequence). Trimming removed 2 bases from V and 1 base from J; junction bases left unmatched: 6. CDR3 nucleotides: TGTGCCAGCAGCTTAGCCGCGGGACAGGGCACAGATACGCAGTATTTT. Translated: CASSLAAGQGTDTQYF.

The chain carries TRBV28 and TRBJ2-2, with D perhaps assigned TRBD1 or TRBD2 (5 bases each). The length of the CDR3 is 14 residues. V was shortened by 3 bases and J by 5 bases, with 10 bases between the two germline ends. Germline V CDR1 and CDR2: MDHEN, SYDVKM. The CDR3 sequence is CASSLWDGTGELFF. CDR3 coding DNA: TGTGCCAGCAGTTTGTGGGACGGAACCGGGGAGCTGTTTTTT.

This clone is labeled medium-sized (0.01 to 0.1%). The J gene is TRBJ2-7, the V gene TRBV9; D is possibly TRBD2 (5 bases). This CDR3 has 16 residues. The germline V gene has CDR1 SGDLS and CDR2 YYNGEE. V dropped 0 bases and J dropped 4 bases, with 17 bases sitting between them. The CDR3 loop is CASSVVTAASGYEQYF. CDR3 sequence (DNA): TGTGCCAGCAGCGTAGTCACAGCAGCTTCGGGGTACGAGCAGTACTTC.

The chain joins TRBV30 to TRBJ2-1; 11 bases match TRBD2. Germline V gene sequence: CDR1 GTSNPN, CDR2 SVGIG (reference sequence). V gave up 3 bases and J gave up 7 bases; unmatched junction bases: 2. The CDR3 has 13 amino acids. This CDR3 is CAWRTSGSNEQFF. The CDR3 DNA follows: TGTGCCTGGAGAACTAGCGGGAGTAATGAGCAGTTCTTC.

The J gene is TRBJ2-1, the V gene TRBV7-9; 11 bases fit TRBD2. Germline V gene lookup returns CDR1 SEHNR and CDR2 FQNEAQ (reference sequence). The CDR3 length is 17 residues. J gave up 4 bases and V 3 bases, and 8 bases lay outside the gene matches. The CDR3: CASSFTLGLAGYNEQFF. DNA of the CDR3: TGTGCCAGCAGCTTTACTTTAGGACTAGCGGGTTACAATGAGCAGTTCTTC.

In its sample, this clone was seen once. J is TRBJ2-7 and V is TRBV2, with 10 bases matching TRBD1. The CDR3 is 17 residues long. The J segment lost 4 bases and the V segment lost 1 base, leaving 10 bases of the junction unmatched. The V gene's germline CDR1 is SNHLY and CDR2 FYNNEI. The CDR3 loop reads CASSEVPGGQGDYEQYF. The DNA of the CDR3 is TGTGCCAGCAGTGAAGTCCCGGGAGGACAGGGGGATTACGAGCAGTACTTC.

Worth noting for this clone: Additional DNA sequences in this sample encode the identical CDR3. This chain links TRBV6-5 with TRBJ2-5; D not certain. The CDR3 totals 13 residues. The germline V gene encodes CDR1 MNHEY and CDR2 SVGAGI. Trimming cost V 0 bases and J 5 bases, with 7 bases left between them. The CDR3 spells CASSYSGWETQYF. The DNA for the CDR3 is TGTGCCAGCAGTTACTCCGGTTGGGAGACCCAGTACTTC.

This clone occurred once. This chain joins TRBV6-4 and TRBJ1-5; the D gene is possibly TRBD1 (6 bases). The CDR3 totals 14 residues. The V gene's germline CDR1 is MRHNA and CDR2 SNTAGT. V was clipped by 8 bases and J by 3 bases, with 14 bases between them. In DNA form, the CDR3 reads TGTGCCAGCCTTCCGGGACATGTCAATCAGCCCCAGCATTTT. Amino acids: CASLPGHVNQPQHF.

The chain recombines TRBV7-6 with TRBJ2-5; either TRBD1 or TRBD2 may supply D (5 bases each). Between the trimmed V and J ends, which lost 0 bases and 4 bases, there was a span of 6 bases. CDR3 length: 13 residues. From germline, CDR1 is SGHVS and CDR2 FNYEAQ. CDR3 nucleotides: TGTGCCAGCAGCTTAGCGAGGGGAGAGACCCAGTACTTC. As protein: CASSLARGETQYF.

This chain links TRBV2 with TRBJ2-5; D not certain. There are 12 residues in the CDR3. Trimming stripped 8 bases from V and 5 bases from J, with 12 bases between. Germline loops: CDR1 SNHLY, CDR2 FYNNEI. CDR3 in amino acids: CASSRPPETQYF. DNA for the CDR3: TGTGCCAGCTCGCGGCCGCCGGAGACCCAGTACTTC.

The chain is built from TRBV28 and TRBJ2-3; D may match TRBD1 or TRBD2 (5 bases each). Germline-derived CDR1 and CDR2 are MDHEN and SYDVKM. The CDR3 has 18 residues. V was trimmed by 4 bases and J by 2 bases, leaving 22 bases between them. In nucleotides, the CDR3 is TGTGCCAGCAGTTCGTACCCCTCCCCGGGACCCAACACAGATACGCAGTATTTT. Its protein product is CASSSYPSPGPNTDTQYF. Supplemented by reference TRBV28 and TRBJ2-3, the full variable domain reads DVKVTQSSRYLVKRTGEKVFLECVQDMDHENMFWYRQDPGLGLRLIYFSYDVKMKEKGDIPEGYSVSREKKERFSLILESASTNQTSMYLCASSSYPSPGPNTDTQYFGPGTRLTVL.